The 26 T cell receptor beta chains reported below all come from one sample, sequenced in a study of early T cells in non-severe SARS-CoV-2 infection. MiXCR was run by TCRdb on the 5' RACE reads, yielding one entry per CDR3 protein. The table shows approximately 69,000 distinct CDR3 sequences, with about an eighth occurring only once. This sample comprised whole blood, obtained at baseline. The receptors come from an adult who was a healthcare worker with PCR-confirmed SARS-CoV-2 infection or an uninfected control (not recorded which).

The gene calls are TRBV11-1 and TRBJ2-5; TRBD2 matches at 8 bases. CDR3 length equals 16 residues. Unmatched junction bases numbered 11, after V lost 4 bases and J lost 4 bases. The germline CDR1 and CDR2 sequences are SGHAT and FQDESV (reference sequence). Here the CDR3 reads CASSYRRTSLVETQYF. CDR3 sequence (DNA): TGTGCCAGCAGCTACAGGAGGACTAGCCTCGTAGAGACCCAGTACTTC. The whole variable domain, filled in from reference TRBV11-1 and TRBJ2-5, reads EAEVAQSPRYKITEKSQAVAFWCDPISGHATLYWYRQILGQGPELLVQFQDESVVDDSQLPKDRFSAERLKGVDSTLKIQPAELGDSAMYLCASSYRRTSLVETQYFGPGTRLLVL.

The gene calls are TRBV5-4 and TRBJ2-7; D possibly matches TRBD1 or TRBD2 (5 bases each). Between the trimmed V and J ends, which lost 4 bases and 2 bases, there was a span of 10 bases. From germline, CDR1 is SGHNT and CDR2 YYREEE (reference sequence). The CDR3 consists of 13 residues. CDR3 residues: CASSGTPTYEQYF. The CDR3, as DNA: TGTGCCAGCAGCGGGACCCCAACCTACGAGCAGTACTTC.

This clonotype came up many times. V is TRBV7-9 and J is TRBJ2-1; tentative D call: TRBD1 (8 bases). Trimming cost V 1 base and J 7 bases, with 17 bases left between them. In germline, CDR1 is SEHNR, CDR2 FQNEAQ (reference sequence). The CDR3 extends over 16 amino acids. The CDR3 here is CASSLVIGQGGNEQFF. CDR3 nucleotide sequence: TGTGCCAGCAGCTTAGTCATCGGACAGGGAGGGAATGAGCAGTTCTTC. Using reference TRBV7-9 and TRBJ2-1 for the parts outside the CDR3, the full variable domain is DTGVSQNPRHKITKRGQNVTFRCDPISEHNRLYWYRQTLGQGPEFLTYFQNEAQLEKSRLLSDRFSAERPKGSFSTLEIQRTEQGDSAMYLCASSLVIGQGGNEQFFGPGTRLTVL.

The chain uses TRBV10-1 and TRBJ1-2; 8 nucleotides agree with TRBD1. V shed 10 bases, J shed 6 bases, and the junction held 10 bases outside the gene matches. The CDR3 is 13 amino acids. Germline V gene data show CDR1 as WNHNN and CDR2 as SYGVQD (reference sequence). The CDR3, as DNA: TGCGCCACTACAACCCAGGGGGCACATGGCTACACCTTC. Its protein is CATTTQGAHGYTF.

The rearrangement joins TRBV9 to TRBJ2-1; tentatively, D is TRBD2 (6 bases). Germline CDR1 and CDR2: SGDLS and YYNGEE. V lost 3 bases, J lost 4 bases, and 14 bases lay in between. CDR3 length equals 15 residues. As DNA, the CDR3 is TGTGCCAGCAGCGAGAGATCGGGAGTATACAATGAGCAGTTCTTC. Protein sequence: CASSERSGVYNEQFF.

The table lists this clonotype with a few counts. The genes are TRBV29-1 and TRBJ1-2, with no clear D. Trimming left V 8 bases short and J 7 bases short, with 26 bases between. Per germline, CDR1 SQVTM and CDR2 ANQGSEA. The CDR3 totals 15 residues. CDR3 in amino acids: CSTVSLGGFGSGYTF. As DNA, the CDR3 is TGCAGCACTGTGTCCCTGGGAGGTTTCGGCTCTGGCTACACCTTC.

The V and J genes are TRBV29-1 and TRBJ1-2; tentative D call: TRBD1 (5 bases). With 4 bases removed from V and 4 bases from J, the gap between germline ends came to 13 bases. The CDR3 consists of 13 residues. The germline gives CDR1 SQVTM, CDR2 ANQGSEA. For the CDR3, the DNA is TGCAGCGTTGTGTCAGGGCGAACCTATGGCTACACCTTC. It specifies CSVVSGRTYGYTF.

This clonotype was picked up many times. J is TRBJ1-1 and V is TRBV12-3 or TRBV12-4, with 10 bases fitting TRBD1. The CDR3 runs to 14 residues. Trimming removed 5 bases from V and 5 bases from J; junction bases left unmatched: 5. For the CDR3, the DNA is TGTGCCAGCAGTCCATGGACAGGGGGTACTGAAGCTTTCTTT. Protein: CASSPWTGGTEAFF.

This chain connects TRBV6-2 or TRBV6-3 to TRBJ2-3; 7 bases align to TRBD1. The V gene's germline CDR1 is MNHEY and CDR2 SVGEGT. The CDR3 spans 13 residues. Trimming removed 6 bases from V and 6 bases from J; junction bases left unmatched: 6. In nucleotides, the CDR3 is TGTGCCAGCAGGCTGACAGGGTCCGATACGCAGTATTTT. Protein product: CASRLTGSDTQYF.

This clonotype has a handful of counts. This chain connects TRBV5-1 to TRBJ2-1; D unclear. This CDR3 region has 13 residues. Trimming took off 1 base at V and 4 bases at J, with 6 bases between the two ends. CDR1 is SGHRS, CDR2 YFSETQ, per germline. CDR3 in DNA: TGCGCCAGCAGCTTGTCGACGTACAATGAGCAGTTCTTC. Protein sequence: CASSLSTYNEQFF.

This clonotype was counted between two and nine times. The chain combines TRBV3-1 with TRBJ1-1, with D possibly matching TRBD1 (5 bases). V was pared by 1 base and J by 3 bases, with 6 bases between. The CDR3 runs to 13 residues. Germline V gives CDR1 LGHDT, CDR2 YNNKEL (reference sequence). The CDR3 nucleotides are TGTGCCAGCAGCCAAGGAGGGGACACTGAAGCTTTCTTT. It encodes CASSQGGDTEAFF. The full variable domain, in which reference TRBV3-1 and TRBJ1-1 provide the parts outside the CDR3, is DTAVSQTPKYLVTQMGNDKSIKCEQNLGHDTMYWYKQDSKKFLKIMFSYNNKELIINETVPNRFSPKSPDKAHLNLHINSLELGDSAVYFCASSQGGDTEAFFGQGTRLTVV.

This clonotype came up many times. The rearrangement joins TRBV3-1 to TRBJ1-4; 7 bases agree with TRBD1. The CDR3 loop spans 18 amino acids. V gave up 4 bases and J gave up 8 bases; unmatched junction bases: 19. The germline CDR1 and CDR2 sequences are LGHDT and YNNKEL (reference sequence). The CDR3 nucleotides are TGTGCCAGCAGCCTCAAACTTCGGGTCGGGACAGACGACGAAAAACTGTTTTTT. Translating gives CASSLKLRVGTDDEKLFF.

This chain uses TRBV20-1 with TRBJ2-7, with 8 bases identical to TRBD2. After removal of 3 bases from V and 0 bases from J, the junction contained 4 bases not matched to a gene. This CDR3 spans 14 amino acids. The V gene's germline CDR1 is DFQATT and CDR2 SNEGSKA (reference sequence). The CDR3 here is CSASGGRNSYEQYF. As DNA, the CDR3 is TGCAGTGCTAGTGGCGGGAGGAACTCCTACGAGCAGTACTTC.

V usage is TRBV6-6 and J usage is TRBJ2-1; TRBD2 is a possible D gene (7 bases). V was cut by 6 bases and J by 2 bases, with 17 bases left in between. From germline, CDR1 is MNHNY and CDR2 SVGAGI (reference sequence). The CDR3 runs 16 residues. This CDR3 reads CASSTGRGVTYNEQFF. CDR3 nucleotide sequence: TGTGCCAGCAGCACAGGGAGGGGAGTAACCTACAATGAGCAGTTCTTC.

This clonotype came up many times. This rearrangement joins TRBV6-1 to TRBJ1-5; D is undetermined. This CDR3 comprises 14 residues. Germline V gives CDR1 MNHNS, CDR2 SASEGT. Deletions cut 0 bases from V and 3 bases from J, with 6 bases between. CDR3 in amino acids: CASSEATFNQPQHF. The CDR3 DNA reads TGTGCCAGCAGTGAAGCGACTTTCAATCAGCCCCAGCATTTT.

CDR3 bases: TGCAGTGCTAGAGAGGGGGCTACCCACTCCTACAATGAGCAGTTCTTC. Translation gives CSAREGATHSYNEQFF. This sequence joins TRBV20-1 and TRBJ2-1; D possibly corresponds to TRBD1 (6 bases). The V gene's germline CDR1 is DFQATT and CDR2 SNEGSKA (reference sequence). The CDR3 loop spans 16 amino acids. The ends were cut back, 0 bases at V and 0 bases at J, with 12 bases in the middle.

Many counts were recorded for this clonotype. The V call is TRBV7-2, the J call TRBJ2-3; tentatively, D is TRBD2 (6 bases). The CDR3 is 14 amino acids. The germline V and J ends were trimmed by 1 base and 5 bases, with 10 bases remaining between them. The germline gives CDR1 SGHTA, CDR2 FQGNSA. This chain's CDR3 is CASSLVRGGDTQYF. The CDR3 coding sequence is TGTGCCAGCAGCTTAGTGCGGGGAGGAGATACGCAGTATTTT.

The gene calls are TRBV5-6 and TRBJ2-3, with TRBD2 identical over 8 bases. V trimming: 7 bases; J trimming: 4 bases; junction bases outside the gene matches: 8. This CDR3 spans 14 amino acids. CDR1 SGHDT and CDR2 YYEEEE come from the germline V gene. The CDR3 protein is CASYEGTRADTQYF. CDR3 bases: TGTGCCAGCTATGAGGGGACTAGAGCAGATACGCAGTATTTT.

The CDR3 protein is CASSSRGIGNEKLFF. The CDR3 nucleotides read TGTGCCAGCAGTTCCCGAGGCATAGGGAATGAAAAACTGTTTTTT. The V and J genes are TRBV12-3 or TRBV12-4 and TRBJ1-4; D is undetermined. The CDR3 loop spans 15 amino acids. V gave up 4 bases and J gave up 5 bases, with 14 bases separating them.

This clonotype was picked up many times. The chain links TRBV4-1 to TRBJ1-3; no firm D call. The germline CDR1 and CDR2 sequences are MGHRA and YSYEKL. This CDR3 region has 13 residues. V was pared by 4 bases and J by 11 bases, with 15 bases between. CDR3 loop: CASSLLEFVAIYF. The CDR3 nucleotides read TGCGCCAGCAGCCTCCTCGAATTCGTGGCCATATATTTT.

A few counts support this clonotype. V usage is TRBV6-5 and J usage is TRBJ2-1, with D maybe TRBD1 (6 bases). Germline V CDR1 and CDR2: MNHEY, SVGAGI. Trimming removed 5 bases from V and 10 bases from J, with 12 bases in between. The CDR3 spans 12 residues. In DNA, the CDR3 is TGTGCCAGCAGTCCCGGGACAACCGAGCAGTTCTTC. This sequence encodes CASSPGTTEQFF.

The CDR3 DNA follows: TGCGCCAGCAGCTTGTACACCAGCATCAATGAGCAGTTCTTC. This sequence encodes CASSLYTSINEQFF. The chain couples TRBV5-1 to TRBJ2-1; the D is unclear. From germline, CDR1 is SGHRS and CDR2 YFSETQ. With 1 base removed from V and 6 bases from J, the gap between germline ends came to 11 bases. The CDR3 contains 14 residues.

In its sample, this clonotype was seen a few times. The genes are TRBV29-1 and TRBJ1-4; possibly TRBD1 for D (6 bases). Germline lookup yields CDR1 SQVTM and CDR2 ANQGSEA. The CDR3 is 12 residues long. V was shortened by 6 bases and J by 7 bases, with 12 bases between the two germline ends. CDR3 in DNA: TGCAGCGTGGACAGCCCGGGTGAAAAACTGTTTTTT. It codes for CSVDSPGEKLFF.

This clonotype was observed many times. The V gene is TRBV15, the J gene TRBJ2-1; 13 nucleotides agree with TRBD2. With V trimmed by 1 base and J by 1 base, 1 base remained unmatched. Germline lookup yields CDR1 LNHNV and CDR2 YYDKDF (reference sequence). There are 17 residues in the CDR3. In DNA form, the CDR3 reads TGTGCCACCAGCAGAGGGACTAGCGGGGGTTCCTACAATGAGCAGTTCTTC. It is translated as CATSRGTSGGSYNEQFF.

This clonotype was recorded at least ten times. The J gene is TRBJ2-3, the V gene TRBV7-8; a possible D gene is TRBD1 (5 bases). CDR1 and CDR2 (germline): SGHVS, FQNEAQ. CDR3 size: 16 residues. Between the trimmed V and J ends, which lost 5 bases and 0 bases, there was a span of 15 bases. The CDR3 spells CASSLRFRASTDTQYF. The CDR3, as DNA: TGTGCCAGCAGCCTCCGTTTCAGGGCTAGCACAGATACGCAGTATTTT.

This clonotype has a count of ten or more. This chain connects TRBV3-1 to TRBJ2-3, with D perhaps TRBD2 (6 bases). Germline CDR1 and CDR2: LGHDT and YNNKEL (reference sequence). The CDR3 is made up of 16 amino acids. Trimming left V 4 bases short and J 2 bases short, with 16 bases between. CDR3 loop: CASSLGAAGPTDTQYF. Written as DNA, the CDR3 is TGTGCCAGCAGCCTAGGGGCGGCGGGACCCACAGATACGCAGTATTTT.